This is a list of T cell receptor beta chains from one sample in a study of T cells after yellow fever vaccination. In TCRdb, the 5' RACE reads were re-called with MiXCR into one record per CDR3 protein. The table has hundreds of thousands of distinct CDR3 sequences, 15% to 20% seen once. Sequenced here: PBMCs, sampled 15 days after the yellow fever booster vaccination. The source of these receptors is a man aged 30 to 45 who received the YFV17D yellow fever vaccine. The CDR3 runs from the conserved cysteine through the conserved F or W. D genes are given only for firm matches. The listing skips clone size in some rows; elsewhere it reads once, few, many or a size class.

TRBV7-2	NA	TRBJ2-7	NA	TGTGCCAGCGGGAGGAACTACGAGCAGTACTTC	CASGRNYEQYF
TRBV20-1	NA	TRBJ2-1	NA	TGCAGTGCCGGAAGGGGCAATGAGCAGTTCTTC	CSAGRGNEQFF
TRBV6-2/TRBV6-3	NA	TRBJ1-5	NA	TGTGCCAGCAGTTACTCGTCAGGGGAGGATCAGCCCCAGCATTTT	CASSYSSGEDQPQHF
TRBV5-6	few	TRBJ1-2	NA	TGTGCCAGCAGCATTCCGGACAGTCCGGGCTACACCTTC	CASSIPDSPGYTF
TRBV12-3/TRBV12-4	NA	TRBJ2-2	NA	TGTGCCAGCAGTTTAGAGGTGGGCCGGGAGCTGTTTTTT	CASSLEVGRELFF
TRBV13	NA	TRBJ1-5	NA	TGTGCCAGCAGCTTATCGCAGGGAACGAGCGATCAGCCCCAGCATTTT	CASSLSQGTSDQPQHF
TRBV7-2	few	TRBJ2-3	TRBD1	TGTGCCAGCAGCGTCGGACAGGGAATACCCACAGATACGCAGTATTTT	CASSVGQGIPTDTQYF
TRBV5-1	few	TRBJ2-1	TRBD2	TGCGCCAGCGAGATTCGGACTAGCGGACGCAATGAGCAGTTCTTC	CASEIRTSGRNEQFF
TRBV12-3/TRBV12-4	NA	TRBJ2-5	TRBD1	TGTGCCAGCAGCCAAACAGGGGGCTCCCAAGAGACCCAGTACTTC	CASSQTGGSQETQYF
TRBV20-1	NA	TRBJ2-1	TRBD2	TGCAGTGCTAGAGGGTGGCTAGCGGGTGGGGATGAGCAGTTCTTC	CSARGWLAGGDEQFF
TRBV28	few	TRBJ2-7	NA	TGTGCCAGCATGCCACGGGACTCCTACGAGCAGTACTTC	CASMPRDSYEQYF
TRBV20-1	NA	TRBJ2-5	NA	TGCAGTGCTAGGGCCGAATCGGGGAATCAAGAGACCCAGTACTTC	CSARAESGNQETQYF
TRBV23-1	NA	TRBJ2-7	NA	TGCGCCAGCAGTCCGAGAGAATCCTTCTACGAGCAGTACTTC	CASSPRESFYEQYF
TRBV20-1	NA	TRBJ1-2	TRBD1	TGCAGTGCTCCCGGGACAGGGTTTGGCTACACCTTC	CSAPGTGFGYTF
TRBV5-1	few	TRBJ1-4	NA	TGCGCCAGCAGCTCAACCCTACCTAATGAAAAACTGTTTTTT	CASSSTLPNEKLFF
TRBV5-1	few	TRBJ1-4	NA	TGCGCCAGCAGCAGCGGAGCCCAAAGTAATGAAAAACTGTTTTTT	CASSSGAQSNEKLFF
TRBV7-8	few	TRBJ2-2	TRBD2	TGTGCCAGCAGCTTCGGGACTAGCTTTACCGGGGAGCTGTTTTTT	CASSFGTSFTGELFF
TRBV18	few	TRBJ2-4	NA	TGTGCCAGCTCATCCGACGGACGAGGCATTCAGTACTTC	CASSSDGRGIQYF
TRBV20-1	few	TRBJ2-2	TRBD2	TGCAGTGCTACGACTAGCGGTTACACCGGGGAGCTGTTTTTT	CSATTSGYTGELFF
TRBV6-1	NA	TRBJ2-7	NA	TGTGCCAGCAGTGAAACCCGTGAAGGAAGGTACTTC	CASSETREGRYF
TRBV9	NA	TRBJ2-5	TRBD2	TGTGCCAGCAGCGTAAGTCCTAGCGGAATCCAAGAGACCCAGTACTTC	CASSVSPSGIQETQYF
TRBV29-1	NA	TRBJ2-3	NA	TGCAGCGTTGTTCTCCGGGGAAGGACGCAGTATTTT	CSVVLRGRTQYF
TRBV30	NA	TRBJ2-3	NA	TGTGCCTGGAGTGCTCGAGATACGCAGTATTTT	CAWSARDTQYF
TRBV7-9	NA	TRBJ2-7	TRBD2	TGTGCCAGCAGCTTATTAGCGGGAGGATCTGCCGAGCAGTACTTC	CASSLLAGGSAEQYF
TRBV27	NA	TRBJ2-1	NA	TGTGCCAGCAGTTCCCTCTTTGGCGACTCCTACAATGAGCAGTTCTTC	CASSSLFGDSYNEQFF